These T cell receptor beta chains were read from a single sample in a study of blood T cell repertoires in COVID-19. Here immunoSEQ multiplex PCR was the method, and the copy in TCRdb shows in-frame clones only, minus some. The table has about 120,000 clones, more than 75% seen once. Sequenced input: peripheral blood. Source of these receptors: a woman aged 50 to 60 with acute or convalescent COVID-19. Each CDR3 is given with its conserved first and last residue.

j_call	v_call	cdr3_aa
TRBJ2-3	TRBV2	CASSEAATGGITDTQYF
TRBJ2-7	TRBV7-2	CASSVLAGVSYEQYF
TRBJ2-1	TRBV24-1	CATSATDEQFF
TRBJ1-1	TRBV6-5	CASSGGSMNTEAFF
TRBJ1-2	TRBV9	CASSVGTGGFYGYTF
TRBJ1-2	TRBV29-1	CSVVTGGHGYTF
TRBJ1-5	TRBV19	CASVQGNQPQHF
TRBJ1-1	TRBV30	CAWIEGLSIAFF
TRBJ2-2	TRBV7-9	CASSTWTGYTGELFF
TRBJ2-5	TRBV5-1	CASSLAAGTGTGTQYF
TRBJ1-1	TRBV19	CASSSNRGENTEAFF
TRBJ2-5	TRBV3-1/TRBV3-2	CASSQDLRLAGLQETQYF
TRBJ2-1	TRBV5-1	CASSSSAGGPNEQFF
TRBJ2-1	TRBV19	CASQTSGTTYNEQFF
TRBJ2-5	TRBV7-2	CASSLGHSGETQYF
TRBJ1-1	TRBV18	CASSPVGQGISEAFF
TRBJ1-2	TRBV30	CACWDRGLGYGYTF
TRBJ2-1	TRBV2	CASSASGVSYNEQFF
TRBJ2-2	TRBV3-1/TRBV3-2	CASSQEGGVGELFF
TRBJ2-7	TRBV30	CAWSVTGYEQYF
TRBJ2-7	TRBV15	CATSREGVSYEQYF
TRBJ2-1	TRBV11-3	CASLGNLAGGNNEQFF
TRBJ2-7	TRBV27	CASSPLIDSFGASAFYEQYF
TRBJ1-2	TRBV7-9	CASSLPGQSYGYTF
TRBJ1-1	TRBV19	CASTPFSRTASTEAFF
TRBJ2-7	TRBV6-2/TRBV6-3	CASSPPGLGEQYF
TRBJ2-2	TRBV7-9	CASSLVSVYTGELFF
TRBJ1-1	TRBV9	CASSVASGGQAFF
TRBJ1-6	TRBV6-5	CASTAPGTENSPLHF
TRBJ1-4	TRBV7-9	CASSLAGTRGGYEKLFF
TRBJ1-1	TRBV30	CAWSEQQNTEAFF
TRBJ2-3	TRBV3-1/TRBV3-2	CASSQQETQYF
TRBJ1-2	TRBV6-5	CASSYSGTGDYGYTF
TRBJ2-5	TRBV5-1	CASSLYGGGGETQYF
TRBJ1-2	TRBV5-1	CASSLGQVKEGYTF
TRBJ1-6	TRBV3-1/TRBV3-2	CASSQDGGSPLHF
TRBJ2-7	TRBV7-9	CASSPPGGPSYEQYF
TRBJ1-1	TRBV10-3	CAISESQGMNTEAFF
TRBJ2-1	TRBV7-2	CASSLVGGGANEQFF
TRBJ1-2	TRBV25-1	CASSGGGHYGYTF